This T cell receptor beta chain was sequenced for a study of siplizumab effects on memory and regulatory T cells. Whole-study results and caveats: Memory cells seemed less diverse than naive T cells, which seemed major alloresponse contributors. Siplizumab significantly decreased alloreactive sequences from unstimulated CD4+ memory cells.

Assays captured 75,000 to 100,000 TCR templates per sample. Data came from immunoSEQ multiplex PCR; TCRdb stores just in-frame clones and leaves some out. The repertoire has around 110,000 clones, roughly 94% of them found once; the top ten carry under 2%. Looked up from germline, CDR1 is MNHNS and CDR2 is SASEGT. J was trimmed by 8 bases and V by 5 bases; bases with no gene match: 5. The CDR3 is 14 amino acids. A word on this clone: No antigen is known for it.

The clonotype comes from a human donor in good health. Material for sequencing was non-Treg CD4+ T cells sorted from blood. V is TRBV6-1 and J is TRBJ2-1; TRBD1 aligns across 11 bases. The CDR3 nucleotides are TGTGCCAGCAGTCCGGGACAGGGGGTCGATGAGCAGTTCTTC. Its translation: CASSPGQGVDEQFF.